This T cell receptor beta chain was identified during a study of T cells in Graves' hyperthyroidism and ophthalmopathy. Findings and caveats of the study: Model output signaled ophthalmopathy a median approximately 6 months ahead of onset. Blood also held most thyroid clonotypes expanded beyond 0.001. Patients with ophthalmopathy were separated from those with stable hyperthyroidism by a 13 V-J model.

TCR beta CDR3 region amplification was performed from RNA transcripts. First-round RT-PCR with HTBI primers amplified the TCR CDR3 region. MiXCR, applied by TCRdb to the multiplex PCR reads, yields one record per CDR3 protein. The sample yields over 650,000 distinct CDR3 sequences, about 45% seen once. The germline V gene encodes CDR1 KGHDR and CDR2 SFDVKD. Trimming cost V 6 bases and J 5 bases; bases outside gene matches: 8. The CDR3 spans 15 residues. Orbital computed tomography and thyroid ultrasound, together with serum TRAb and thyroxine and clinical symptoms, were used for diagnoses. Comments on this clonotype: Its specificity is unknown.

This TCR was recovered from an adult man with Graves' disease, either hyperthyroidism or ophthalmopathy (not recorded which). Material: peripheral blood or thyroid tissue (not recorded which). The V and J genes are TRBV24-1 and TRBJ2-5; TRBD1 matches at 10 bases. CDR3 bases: TGTGCCACCAGTCCGAGGGACAGGGGCGGCGAGACCCAGTACTTC. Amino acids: CATSPRDRGGETQYF.